Listed below are T cell receptor beta chains from one sample, sequenced in a study of blood T cell repertoires in COVID-19. Clones were sequenced by immunoSEQ multiplex PCR, and TCRdb holds only the in-frame ones, with some missing. Of around 150,000 clones detected, roughly 79% appear once; the ten largest clones hold 20% to 25%. The specimen sequenced was peripheral blood. Receptors were obtained from a woman older than 75 with acute or convalescent COVID-19. CDR3s include the opening cysteine and the closing phenylalanine or tryptophan. D genes are given only for firm matches. Part of the rows lack a size; the others show once, few, many or a class for expanded clones.

clone size | J gene | V gene | D gene | CDR3 protein | CDR3 DNA
few | TRBJ1-2 | TRBV5-4 | . | CASSLPGLDNYGYTF | TGTGCCAGCAGCTTACCAGGGTTGGATAACTATGGCTACACCTTC
. | TRBJ1-4 | TRBV4-1 | . | CASSSTGYTEKLFF | TGCGCCAGCAGCAGCACAGGGTATACTGAAAAACTGTTTTTT
. | TRBJ1-4 | TRBV28 | TRBD1 | CASSSLLPGQGLTTNEKLFF | TGTGCCAGCAGTTCCCTCCTTCCGGGACAGGGGTTGACAACTAATGAAAAACTGTTTTTT
. | TRBJ1-2 | TRBV15 | . | CATSREARLGAVGYTF | TGTGCCACCAGCAGAGAAGCGAGGTTAGGGGCGGTAGGCTACACCTTC
. | TRBJ2-2 | TRBV7-8 | TRBD2 | CASSSRIAGGPGTGELFF | TGTGCCAGCAGCAGTCGGATAGCGGGAGGGCCGGGGACCGGGGAGCTGTTTTTT
. | TRBJ2-7 | TRBV30 | . | CAWGRRVYEQYF | TGTGCCTGGGGGAGACGGGTCTACGAGCAGTACTTC
. | TRBJ1-2 | TRBV7-2 | . | CASSSTPNYGYTF | TGTGCCAGCAGCTCAACACCGAACTATGGCTACACCTTC
. | TRBJ1-4 | TRBV11-3 | . | CASNSGHGTNEKLFF | TGTGCCAGCAATTCAGGCCACGGTACTAATGAAAAACTGTTTTTT
. | TRBJ2-7 | TRBV6-5 | TRBD1 | CASSYSGGQGIEQYF | TGTGCCAGCAGTTACTCAGGAGGACAGGGGATCGAGCAGTACTTC
once | TRBJ1-1 | TRBV19 | . | CASSVAGLESTEAFF | TGTGCCAGTAGCGTCGCGGGATTAGAGAGCACTGAAGCTTTCTTT
. | TRBJ2-7 | TRBV6-4 | TRBD2 | CASSDRKCWREAGEQYF | TGTGCCAGCAGTGACCGGAAATGTTGGCGGGAGGCCGGCGAGCAGTACTTC
. | TRBJ2-5 | TRBV5-1 | TRBD2 | CASSIGLAGRETQYF | TGCGCCAGCAGCATTGGACTAGCGGGACGAGAGACCCAGTACTTC
many | TRBJ2-2 | TRBV5-6 | TRBD2 | CASSWGLAGDTGELFF | TGTGCCAGCAGCTGGGGACTAGCGGGGGACACCGGGGAGCTGTTTTTT
. | TRBJ1-4 | TRBV19 | . | CASSVAGEEKLFF | TGTGCCAGTAGTGTGGCAGGGGAGGAAAAACTGTTTTTT
. | TRBJ1-5 | TRBV12-3/TRBV12-4 | . | CASSFARQPQHF | TGTGCCAGCAGTTTCGCGAGGCAGCCCCAGCATTTT
. | TRBJ2-7 | TRBV5-5 | TRBD1 | CASSLRDRDSYEQYF | TGTGCCAGCAGCCTCCGGGACAGGGACTCCTACGAGCAGTACTTC
. | TRBJ2-3 | TRBV10-3 | TRBD1 | CAISKQGDTDTQYF | TGTGCCATCAGTAAACAGGGGGACACAGATACGCAGTATTTT
. | TRBJ2-7 | TRBV12-3/TRBV12-4 | . | CASSLDSSYEQYF | TGTGCCAGCAGTTTAGACAGTTCCTACGAGCAGTACTTC
. | TRBJ2-1 | TRBV13 | TRBD2 | CASSQLSGEPYNEQFF | TGTGCCAGCAGCCAACTCAGCGGGGAACCCTACAATGAGCAGTTCTTC
once | TRBJ1-3 | TRBV7-9 | . | CASSPAGIMLGNTIYF | TGTGCCAGCAGCCCGGCCGGGATTATGCTCGGAAACACCATATATTTT
. | TRBJ2-5 | TRBV21-1 | . | CASSKEGGRQETQYF | TGTGCCAGCAGCAAAGAAGGGGGCAGACAAGAGACCCAGTACTTC
. | TRBJ2-1 | TRBV29-1 | TRBD2 | CSALRLAENNEQFF | TGCAGCGCCCTCAGACTAGCGGAAAACAATGAGCAGTTCTTC
. | TRBJ1-1 | TRBV5-4 | . | CASSLFPDRNTEAFF | TGTGCCAGCAGCTTATTCCCTGACAGGAACACTGAAGCTTTCTTT
. | TRBJ2-1 | TRBV18 | . | CASSPLLGRNEQFF | TGTGCCAGCTCACCACTGTTGGGGCGGAATGAGCAGTTCTTC
. | TRBJ2-1 | TRBV7-6 | . | CASSHLDRIEQFF | TGTGCCAGCAGCCACCTTGACAGGATTGAGCAGTTCTTC
. | TRBJ1-1 | TRBV2 | . | CASSGRVRDTEAFF | TGTGCCAGCAGTGGTCGGGTCAGGGACACTGAAGCTTTCTTT
. | TRBJ1-5 | TRBV19 | . | CASSDSYSNQPQHF | TGTGCCAGTAGCGACAGTTATAGCAATCAGCCCCAGCATTTT
once | TRBJ2-7 | TRBV6-6 | TRBD2 | CASTLASGRIYEQYF | TGTGCCAGCACTCTCGCTAGCGGGAGGATTTACGAGCAGTACTTC
. | TRBJ1-1 | TRBV10-3 | . | CAISERQNTEAFF | TGTGCCATCAGTGAGAGACAGAACACTGAAGCTTTCTTT
. | TRBJ1-3 | TRBV9 | . | CASSNSPDRSGNTIYF | TGTGCCAGCAGTAATAGCCCGGACAGATCTGGAAACACCATATATTTT
. | TRBJ2-7 | TRBV10-3 | TRBD2 | CAIKLAGSDEQYF | TGTGCCATCAAGCTAGCGGGATCTGACGAGCAGTACTTC
. | TRBJ1-1 | TRBV6-5 | . | CASSYSGQGRTEAFF | TGTGCCAGCAGTTACTCGGGCCAGGGAAGGACTGAAGCTTTCTTT
. | TRBJ1-1 | TRBV7-9 | . | CASSPVSGFQAFF | TGTGCCAGCAGCCCCGTATCGGGATTTCAGGCTTTCTTT
. | TRBJ1-2 | TRBV5-1 | . | CASSLGGASSNYGYTF | TGCGCCAGCAGCTTGGGGGGCGCTTCATCTAACTATGGCTACACCTTC
. | TRBJ1-5 | TRBV6-5 | . | CASRTRDLGNQPQHF | TGTGCCAGCAGAACACGTGATCTTGGCAATCAGCCCCAGCATTTT
. | TRBJ1-2 | TRBV5-5 | . | CASSSRPQEPNYGYTF | TGTGCCAGCAGCTCGCGCCCGCAGGAACCTAACTATGGCTACACCTTC
. | TRBJ2-1 | TRBV24-1 | TRBD1 | CATSEGGRNEQFF | TGTGCCACCTCCGAAGGGGGCCGGAATGAGCAGTTCTTC
few | TRBJ2-7 | TRBV15 | TRBD2 | CATSRGLAGVHSSYEQYF | TGTGCCACCAGCAGGGGACTAGCGGGAGTCCATAGCTCCTACGAGCAGTACTTC
few | TRBJ2-1 | TRBV27 | . | CASSLGPRRAYNEQFF | TGTGCCAGCAGTTTAGGTCCACGTCGGGCCTACAATGAGCAGTTCTTC
. | TRBJ1-2 | TRBV19 | . | CASSIGGSRNYGYTF | TGTGCCAGTAGTATCGGAGGGTCGCGTAACTATGGCTACACCTTC
. | TRBJ1-2 | TRBV9 | . | CASSVDGANYGYTF | TGTGCCAGCAGCGTAGACGGGGCTAACTATGGCTACACCTTC
few | TRBJ1-1 | TRBV5-1 | . | CASSDPGKNTEAFF | TGCGCCAGCAGCGACCCCGGGAAGAACACTGAAGCTTTCTTT
. | TRBJ1-2 | TRBV19 | . | CASSMGSYDPYGYTF | TGTGCCAGTAGTATGGGTAGCTATGATCCCTATGGCTACACCTTC
. | TRBJ1-4 | TRBV7-9 | . | CASSLGRGPREKLFF | TGTGCCAGCAGCTTAGGCAGGGGACCCAGGGAAAAACTGTTTTTT
. | TRBJ2-7 | TRBV6-2/TRBV6-3 | . | CASSILQGPQGEQYF | TGTGCCAGCAGCATCCTTCAGGGCCCCCAAGGCGAGCAGTACTTC
. | TRBJ2-1 | TRBV5-4 | . | CASSFGVADYNEQFF | TGTGCCAGCAGCTTTGGTGTAGCGGACTACAATGAGCAGTTCTTC
. | TRBJ2-2 | TRBV24-1 | TRBD2 | CATSDASGRPNTGELFF | TGTGCCACCAGTGACGCCAGCGGGAGGCCGAACACCGGGGAGCTGTTTTTT
once | TRBJ2-5 | TRBV5-1 | . | CASSLAPGSQETQYF | TGCGCCAGCAGCTTGGCCCCAGGAAGCCAAGAGACCCAGTACTTC
. | TRBJ2-7 | TRBV18 | TRBD1 | CASSPLPGQGGSWQYF | TGTGCCAGCTCACCCTTACCGGGACAGGGTGGCTCATGGCAGTACTTC
. | TRBJ2-1 | TRBV6-1 | . | CASSDPTDSYNEQFF | TGTGCCAGCAGTGACCCTACCGACAGTTACAATGAGCAGTTCTTC
. | TRBJ1-1 | TRBV3-1/TRBV3-2 | . | CASSPLGQGMNTEAFF | TGTGCCAGCAGCCCCCTAGGGCAGGGGATGAACACTGAAGCTTTCTTT